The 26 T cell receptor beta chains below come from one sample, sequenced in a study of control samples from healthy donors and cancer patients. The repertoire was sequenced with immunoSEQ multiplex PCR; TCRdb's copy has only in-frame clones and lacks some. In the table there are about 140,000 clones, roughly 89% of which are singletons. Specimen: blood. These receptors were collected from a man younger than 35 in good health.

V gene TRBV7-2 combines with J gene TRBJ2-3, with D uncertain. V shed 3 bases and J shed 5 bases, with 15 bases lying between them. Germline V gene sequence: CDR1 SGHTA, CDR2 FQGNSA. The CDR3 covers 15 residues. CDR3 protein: CASSLGSSFLDTQYF. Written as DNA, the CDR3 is TGTGCCAGCAGCTTGGGTAGTTCATTTTTAGATACGCAGTATTTT. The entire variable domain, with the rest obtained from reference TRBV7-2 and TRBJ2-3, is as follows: GAGVSQSPSNKVTEKGKDVELRCDPISGHTALYWYRQSLGQGLEFLIYFQGNSAPDKSGLPSDRFSAERTGGSVSTLTIQRTQQEDSAVYLCASSLGSSFLDTQYFGPGTRLTVL.

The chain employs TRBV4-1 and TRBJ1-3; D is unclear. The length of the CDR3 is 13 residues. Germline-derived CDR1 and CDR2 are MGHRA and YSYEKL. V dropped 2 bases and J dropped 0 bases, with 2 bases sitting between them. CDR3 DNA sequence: TGCGCCAGCAGCCAAACCTCTGGAAACACCATATATTTT. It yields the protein CASSQTSGNTIYF.

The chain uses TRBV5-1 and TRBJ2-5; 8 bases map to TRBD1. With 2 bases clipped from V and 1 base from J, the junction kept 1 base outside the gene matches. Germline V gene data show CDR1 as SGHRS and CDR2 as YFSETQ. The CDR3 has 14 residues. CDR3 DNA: TGCGCCAGCAGCTTTGGACAGGGCCAAGAGACCCAGTACTTC. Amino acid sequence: CASSFGQGQETQYF.

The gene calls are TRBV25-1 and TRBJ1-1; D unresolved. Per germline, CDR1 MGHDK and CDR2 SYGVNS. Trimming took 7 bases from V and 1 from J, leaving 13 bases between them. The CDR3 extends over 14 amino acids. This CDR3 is CASTRGGRNTEAFF. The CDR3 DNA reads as TGTGCCAGCACCCGAGGTGGTAGGAACACTGAAGCTTTCTTT.

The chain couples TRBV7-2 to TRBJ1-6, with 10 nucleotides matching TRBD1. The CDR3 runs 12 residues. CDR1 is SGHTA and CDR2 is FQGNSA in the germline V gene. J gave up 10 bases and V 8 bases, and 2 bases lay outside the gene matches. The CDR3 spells CASGQGGSPLHF. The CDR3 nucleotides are TGTGCCAGCGGACAGGGGGGCTCACCCCTCCACTTT.

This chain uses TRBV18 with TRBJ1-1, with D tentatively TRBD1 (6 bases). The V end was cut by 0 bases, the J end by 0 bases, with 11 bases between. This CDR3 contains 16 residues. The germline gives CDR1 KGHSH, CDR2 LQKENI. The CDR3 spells CASSPPGTGLNTEAFF. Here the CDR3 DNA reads TGTGCCAGCTCACCACCCGGAACAGGGCTGAACACTGAAGCTTTCTTT.

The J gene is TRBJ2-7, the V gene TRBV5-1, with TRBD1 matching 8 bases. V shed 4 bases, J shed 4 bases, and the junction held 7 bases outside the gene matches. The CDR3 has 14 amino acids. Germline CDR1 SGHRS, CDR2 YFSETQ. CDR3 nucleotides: TGCGCCAGCAGCACCGGGACAGGTCGTTACGAGCAGTACTTC. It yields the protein CASSTGTGRYEQYF.

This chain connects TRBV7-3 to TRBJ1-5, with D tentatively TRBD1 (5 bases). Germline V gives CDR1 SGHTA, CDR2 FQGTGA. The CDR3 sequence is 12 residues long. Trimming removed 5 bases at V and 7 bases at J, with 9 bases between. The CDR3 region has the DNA TGTGCCAGCAGCCTCCCAGGGCAGCCCCAGCATTTT. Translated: CASSLPGQPQHF.

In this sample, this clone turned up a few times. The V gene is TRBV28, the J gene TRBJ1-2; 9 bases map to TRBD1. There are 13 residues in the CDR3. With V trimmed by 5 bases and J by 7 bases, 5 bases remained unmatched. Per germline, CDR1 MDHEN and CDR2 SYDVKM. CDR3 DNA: TGTGCCAGCAGTACGGGGACAGGGTTTGGCTACACCTTC. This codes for CASSTGTGFGYTF.

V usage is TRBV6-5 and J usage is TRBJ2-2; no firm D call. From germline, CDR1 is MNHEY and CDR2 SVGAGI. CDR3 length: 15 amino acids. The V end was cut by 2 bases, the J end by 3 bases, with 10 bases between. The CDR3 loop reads CASSYGQIHTGELFF. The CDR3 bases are TGTGCCAGCAGTTACGGGCAGATACACACCGGGGAGCTGTTTTTT.

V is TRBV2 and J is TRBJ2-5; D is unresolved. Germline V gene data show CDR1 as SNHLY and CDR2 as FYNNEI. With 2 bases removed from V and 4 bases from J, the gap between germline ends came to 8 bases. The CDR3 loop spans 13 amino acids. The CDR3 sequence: CASSEFIRETQYF. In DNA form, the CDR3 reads TGTGCCAGCAGTGAATTTATCCGAGAGACCCAGTACTTC.

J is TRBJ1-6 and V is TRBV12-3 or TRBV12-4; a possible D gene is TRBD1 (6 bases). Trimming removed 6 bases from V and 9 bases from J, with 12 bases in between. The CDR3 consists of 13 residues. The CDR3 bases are TGTGCCAGCAGCGTGGGGGCGAGTTCACCCCTCCACTTT. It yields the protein CASSVGASSPLHF.

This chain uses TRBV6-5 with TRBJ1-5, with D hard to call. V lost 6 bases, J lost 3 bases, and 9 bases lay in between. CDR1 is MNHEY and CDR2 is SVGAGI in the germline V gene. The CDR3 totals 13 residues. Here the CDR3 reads CASSFEVNQPQHF. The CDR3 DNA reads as TGTGCCAGCAGCTTCGAGGTCAATCAGCCCCAGCATTTT.

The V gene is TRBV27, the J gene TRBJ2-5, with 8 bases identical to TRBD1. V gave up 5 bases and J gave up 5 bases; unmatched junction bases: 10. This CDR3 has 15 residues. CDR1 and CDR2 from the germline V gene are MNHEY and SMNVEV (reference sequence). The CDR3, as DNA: TGTGCCAGCAGTCCCACCCGACAGGGGATGGAGACCCAGTACTTC. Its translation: CASSPTRQGMETQYF.

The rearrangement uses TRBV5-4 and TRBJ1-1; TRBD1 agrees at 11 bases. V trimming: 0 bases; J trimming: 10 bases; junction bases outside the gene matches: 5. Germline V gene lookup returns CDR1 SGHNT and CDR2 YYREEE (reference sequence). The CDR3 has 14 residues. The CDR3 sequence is CASSLDRDRGSAFF. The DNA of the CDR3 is TGTGCCAGCAGCTTGGATCGGGACAGGGGGTCAGCTTTCTTT. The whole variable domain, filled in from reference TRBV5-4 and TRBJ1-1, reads ETGVTQSPTHLIKTRGQQVTLRCSSQSGHNTVSWYQQALGQGPQFIFQYYREEENGRGNFPPRFSGLQFPNYSSELNVNALELDDSALYLCASSLDRDRGSAFFGQGTRLTVV.

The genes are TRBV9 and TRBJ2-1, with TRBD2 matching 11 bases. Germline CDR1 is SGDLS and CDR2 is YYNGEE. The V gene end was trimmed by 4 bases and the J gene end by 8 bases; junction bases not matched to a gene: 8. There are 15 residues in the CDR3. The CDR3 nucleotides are TGTGCCAGCAGCTCCCGACTAGCGGGATTGGATGAGCAGTTCTTC. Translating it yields CASSSRLAGLDEQFF.

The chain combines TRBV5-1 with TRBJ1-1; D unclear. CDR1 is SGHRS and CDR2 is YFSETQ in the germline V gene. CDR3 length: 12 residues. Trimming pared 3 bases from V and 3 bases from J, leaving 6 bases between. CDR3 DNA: TGCGCCAGCAGCTGGGGAGACACTGAAGCTTTCTTT. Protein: CASSWGDTEAFF.

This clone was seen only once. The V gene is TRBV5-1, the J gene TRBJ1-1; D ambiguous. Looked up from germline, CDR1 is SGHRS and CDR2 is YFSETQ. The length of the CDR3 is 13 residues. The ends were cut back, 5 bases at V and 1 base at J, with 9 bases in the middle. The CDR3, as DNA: TGCGCCAGCAGTTCCGACACGAACACTGAAGCTTTCTTT. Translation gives CASSSDTNTEAFF.

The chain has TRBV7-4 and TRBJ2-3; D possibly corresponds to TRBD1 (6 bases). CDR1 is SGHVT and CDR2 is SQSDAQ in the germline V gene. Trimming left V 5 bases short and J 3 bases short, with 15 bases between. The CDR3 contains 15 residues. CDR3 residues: CASSGRRGGTDTQYF. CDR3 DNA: TGTGCCAGCAGCGGGCGACGAGGGGGAACAGATACGCAGTATTTT.

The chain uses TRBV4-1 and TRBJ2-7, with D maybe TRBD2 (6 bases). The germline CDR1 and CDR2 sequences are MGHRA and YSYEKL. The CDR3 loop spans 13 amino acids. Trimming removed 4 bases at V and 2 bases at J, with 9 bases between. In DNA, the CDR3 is TGCGCCAGCAGCCTCCCGGGGGCCTACGAGCAGTACTTC. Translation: CASSLPGAYEQYF.

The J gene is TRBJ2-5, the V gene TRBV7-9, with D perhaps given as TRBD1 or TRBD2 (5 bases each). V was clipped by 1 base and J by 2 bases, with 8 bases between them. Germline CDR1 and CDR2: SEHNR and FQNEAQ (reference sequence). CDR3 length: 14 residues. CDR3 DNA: TGTGCCAGCAGCTTAGTCGGGGCTCAAGAGACCCAGTACTTC. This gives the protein CASSLVGAQETQYF.

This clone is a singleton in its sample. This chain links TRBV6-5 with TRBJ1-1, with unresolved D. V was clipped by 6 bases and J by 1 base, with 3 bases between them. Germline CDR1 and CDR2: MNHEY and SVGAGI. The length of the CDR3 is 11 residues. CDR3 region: CASRRNTEAFF. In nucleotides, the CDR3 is TGTGCCAGCAGGAGGAACACTGAAGCTTTCTTT.

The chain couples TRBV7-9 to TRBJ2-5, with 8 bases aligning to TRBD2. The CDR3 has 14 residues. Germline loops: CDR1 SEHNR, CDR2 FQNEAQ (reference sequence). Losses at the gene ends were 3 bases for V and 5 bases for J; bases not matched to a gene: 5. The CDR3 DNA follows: TGTGCCAGCAGCTTCGGCGGGGGGTTGGAGACCCAGTACTTC. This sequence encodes CASSFGGGLETQYF.

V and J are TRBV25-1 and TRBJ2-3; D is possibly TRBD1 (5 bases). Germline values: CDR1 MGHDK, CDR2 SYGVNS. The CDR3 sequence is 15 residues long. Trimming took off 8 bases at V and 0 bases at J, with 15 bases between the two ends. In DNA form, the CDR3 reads TGTGCCAGCGCTGAAAGGGGCACCAGCACAGATACGCAGTATTTT. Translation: CASAERGTSTDTQYF.

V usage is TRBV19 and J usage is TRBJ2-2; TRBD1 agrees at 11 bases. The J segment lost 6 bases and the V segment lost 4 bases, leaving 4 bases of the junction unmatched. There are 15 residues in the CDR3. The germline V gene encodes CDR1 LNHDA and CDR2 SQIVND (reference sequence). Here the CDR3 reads CASSNPGQGAGELFF. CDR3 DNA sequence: TGTGCCAGTAGTAACCCGGGACAGGGGGCCGGGGAGCTGTTTTTT.

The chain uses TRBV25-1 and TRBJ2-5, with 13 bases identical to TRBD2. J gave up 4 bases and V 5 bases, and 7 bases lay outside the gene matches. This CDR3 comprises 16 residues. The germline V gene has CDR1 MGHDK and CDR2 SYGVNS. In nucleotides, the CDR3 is TGTGCCAGCAGTCCAGGACTAGCGGGGGCCCCAGAGACCCAGTACTTC. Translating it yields CASSPGLAGAPETQYF.